One sample yielded the 26 T cell receptor beta chains listed below, sequenced in a study of response to subunit inactivated influenza vaccine. MiXCR, applied by TCRdb to the RT-PCR reads, yields one record per CDR3 protein. This table holds about 580,000 distinct CDR3 sequences, 12% to 15% found once. Here the sequenced sample was PBMCs from blood, taken about 11 days after vaccination. These receptors came from a man in his fifties or sixties who received an inactivated influenza vaccine.

This clonotype was counted only a few times. J is TRBJ2-7 and V is TRBV4-2; possibly TRBD1 for D (7 bases). CDR1 and CDR2 from the germline V gene are LGHNA and YNFKEQ. The CDR3 consists of 15 residues. Trimming cost V 4 bases and J 2 bases, with 15 bases left between them. DNA of the CDR3: TGTGCCAGCAGCCCGGAAGCCAGGGGGGCCTACGAGCAGTACTTC. Its protein is CASSPEARGAYEQYF.

This clonotype was recorded many times. V is TRBV5-5 and J is TRBJ1-3; D unclear. The CDR3 extends over 16 amino acids. Trimming took 0 bases from V and 0 from J, leaving 10 bases between them. Per the germline V gene, CDR1 is SGHKS and CDR2 is YYEKEE (reference sequence). The CDR3 protein is CASSLGWRSSGNTIYF. DNA for the CDR3: TGTGCCAGCAGCTTGGGGTGGAGGAGCTCTGGAAACACCATATATTTT.

The J gene is TRBJ2-5, the V gene TRBV6-1; 7 nucleotides agree with TRBD1. Trimming at V came to 6 bases and at J to 2 bases, leaving 9 bases not matched to a gene. Germline V CDR1 and CDR2: MNHNS, SASEGT. The CDR3 is made up of 15 amino acids. The CDR3 region is CASSFTGTVQETQYF. The CDR3 DNA reads as TGTGCCAGCAGCTTTACAGGGACAGTACAAGAGACCCAGTACTTC.

This clonotype was counted a few times. V usage is TRBV5-1 and J usage is TRBJ2-7; D is unclear. CDR3 length: 16 residues. V was shortened by 0 bases and J by 0 bases, with 13 bases between the two germline ends. From germline, CDR1 is SGHRS and CDR2 YFSETQ. CDR3 region: CASSLAVPPSSYEQYF. DNA of the CDR3: TGCGCCAGCAGCTTGGCCGTCCCTCCGAGCTCCTACGAGCAGTACTTC. Full variable domain (outside the CDR3, taken from reference TRBV5-1 and TRBJ2-7): KAGVTQTPRYLIKTRGQQVTLSCSPISGHRSVSWYQQTPGQGLQFLFEYFSETQRNKGNFPGRFSGRQFSNSRSEMNVSTLELGDSALYLCASSLAVPPSSYEQYFGPGTRLTVT.

The chain uses TRBV7-9 and TRBJ2-5; D unclear. Germline CDR1 is SEHNR and CDR2 is FQNEAQ (reference sequence). CDR3 length: 15 residues. The V end lost 3 bases, the J end lost 5 bases, and 16 bases lay between the germline ends. This chain's CDR3 is CASSFFLRYQETQYF. CDR3 DNA: TGTGCCAGCAGCTTTTTCTTGCGGTATCAGGAGACCCAGTACTTC.

This clonotype occurred many times. The chain employs TRBV14 and TRBJ1-2; unclear D gene. Trimming pared 1 base from V and 7 bases from J, leaving 13 bases between. The CDR3 is 14 amino acids. The germline V gene has CDR1 SGHDN and CDR2 FVKESK. The CDR3: CASSQARASSGYTF. CDR3 sequence (DNA): TGTGCCAGCAGCCAAGCCCGGGCCTCGAGTGGCTACACCTTC. The full variable domain, completed using reference TRBV14 and TRBJ1-2, is EAGVTQFPSHSVIEKGQTVTLRCDPISGHDNLYWYRRVMGKEIKFLLHFVKESKQDESGMPNNRFLAERTGGTYSTLKVQPAELEDSGVYFCASSQARASSGYTFGSGTRLTVV.

The chain combines TRBV6-2 or TRBV6-3 with TRBJ2-1; a possible D gene is TRBD1 (6 bases). Looked up from germline, CDR1 is MNHEY and CDR2 is SVGEGT. The V gene lost 6 bases and the J gene lost 0 bases, with 12 bases spanning the gap. There are 15 residues in the CDR3. CDR3 DNA sequence: TGTGCCAGCAGGGGAACAGGGAGCTCCTACAATGAGCAGTTCTTC. Protein sequence: CASRGTGSSYNEQFF.

The chain uses TRBV2 and TRBJ1-2; D unresolved. The V gene's germline CDR1 is SNHLY and CDR2 FYNNEI. The CDR3 is 12 residues long. Trimming removed 7 bases at V and 9 bases at J, with 15 bases between. Here the CDR3 reads CASTKDKYSYTF. CDR3 sequence (DNA): TGTGCCAGCACCAAAGACAAGTATAGCTACACCTTC. The whole variable domain, filled in from reference TRBV2 and TRBJ1-2, reads EPEVTQTPSHQVTQMGQEVILRCVPISNHLYFYWYRQILGQKVEFLVSFYNNEISEKSEIFDDQFSVERPDGSNFTLKIRSTKLEDSAMYFCASTKDKYSYTFGSGTRLTVV.

This clonotype was recorded at least ten times. The J gene is TRBJ2-1, the V gene TRBV24-1, with 7 nucleotides matching TRBD2. From germline, CDR1 is KGHDR and CDR2 SFDVKD. This CDR3 comprises 17 residues. V gave up 3 bases and J gave up 4 bases; unmatched junction bases: 11. The CDR3 spells CATSDPKTSEQYNEQFF. CDR3 DNA sequence: TGTGCCACCAGTGATCCAAAAACTAGCGAGCAATACAATGAGCAGTTCTTC.

The chain employs TRBV12-3 or TRBV12-4 and TRBJ2-1; TRBD2 agrees at 11 bases. The CDR3 has 14 amino acids. J gave up 7 bases and V 6 bases, and 5 bases lay outside the gene matches. The chain's CDR3 is CASRDLAGGNEQFF. The CDR3, as DNA: TGTGCCAGCAGAGATCTAGCGGGGGGAAATGAGCAGTTCTTC.

This clonotype was seen only a few times. The rearrangement uses TRBV29-1 and TRBJ2-7; 7 nucleotides match TRBD1. Germline CDR1 SQVTM, CDR2 ANQGSEA. This CDR3 has 11 residues. J was trimmed by 2 bases and V by 7 bases; bases with no gene match: 2. The CDR3 loop reads CSATGTYEQYF. The CDR3 nucleotides are TGCAGCGCGACAGGGACCTACGAGCAGTACTTC.

The sample holds many counts of this clonotype. This chain links TRBV12-3 or TRBV12-4 with TRBJ2-2; a weak D match, TRBD2 (5 bases). Trimming shortened V by 1 base and J by 5 bases, and 8 bases separated the two germline ends. The CDR3 spans 14 residues. CDR3 bases: TGTGCCAGCAGTTTAGTCCGGGGTACCGGGGAGCTGTTTTTT. Protein product: CASSLVRGTGELFF.

V gene TRBV2 combines with J gene TRBJ2-2; D unclear. The germline V gene has CDR1 SNHLY and CDR2 FYNNEI. This CDR3 is built from 14 residues. The germline V and J ends were trimmed by 5 bases and 6 bases, with 13 bases remaining between them. CDR3 region: CASSYNVFAGELFF. The CDR3 nucleotides are TGTGCCAGCAGTTACAATGTTTTTGCCGGGGAGCTGTTTTTT.

The sample holds a few counts of this clonotype. CDR3 amino acids: CASSITAKGAYNEQFF. Written as DNA, the CDR3 is TGTGCCAGTAGTATCACGGCGAAGGGCGCCTACAATGAGCAGTTCTTC. The chain carries TRBV19 and TRBJ2-1; D unresolved. V was cut by 3 bases and J by 2 bases, with 14 bases left in between. There are 16 residues in the CDR3. Germline loops: CDR1 LNHDA, CDR2 SQIVND (reference sequence). The whole variable domain, filled in from reference TRBV19 and TRBJ2-1, reads DGGITQSPKYLFRKEGQNVTLSCEQNLNHDAMYWYRQDPGQGLRLIYYSQIVNDFQKGDIAEGYSVSREKKESFPLTVTSAQKNPTAFYLCASSITAKGAYNEQFFGPGTRLTVL.

This clonotype came up a few times. This chain links TRBV20-1 with TRBJ1-3; D is perhaps TRBD1 (5 bases). CDR1 DFQATT and CDR2 SNEGSKA come from the germline V gene (reference sequence). This CDR3 region has 13 residues. Trimming pared 6 bases from V and 6 bases from J, leaving 15 bases between. The CDR3 bases are TGCAGTGCCCTGTCCCGGGACCCAAACACCATATATTTT. Translating it yields CSALSRDPNTIYF.

This clonotype came up many times. This chain connects TRBV10-3 to TRBJ2-7; possible D gene TRBD1, 6 bases. This CDR3 region has 13 residues. The V and J ends lost 8 bases and 2 bases respectively, with 13 bases between them. Germline V lookup: CDR1 ENHRY, CDR2 SYGVKD. The CDR3 DNA sequence: TGTGCCATCTCGACAGGTGGAACCTACGAGCAGTACTTC. This sequence encodes CAISTGGTYEQYF.

This clonotype was seen a few times. CDR3 amino acids: CASSSDNYRVQETQYF. The CDR3 coding sequence is TGTGCCAGCAGCTCGGATAATTACAGGGTTCAAGAGACCCAGTACTTC. The chain recombines TRBV7-9 with TRBJ2-5; TRBD1 might be the D (6 bases). Between the trimmed V and J ends, which lost 4 bases and 2 bases, there was a span of 17 bases. Germline CDR1 reads SEHNR; CDR2 reads FQNEAQ (reference sequence). This CDR3 comprises 16 residues.

This clonotype turned up a few times. V gene TRBV7-6 combines with J gene TRBJ1-5; D ambiguous. The CDR3 contains 13 residues. In germline, CDR1 is SGHVS, CDR2 FNYEAQ. Trimming removed 5 bases from V and 8 bases from J, with 13 bases in between. The CDR3 coding sequence is TGTGCCAGCAGCCCAGGACGGGATAAGCCCCAGCATTTT. Residues: CASSPGRDKPQHF.

The rearrangement links TRBV27 to TRBJ2-3; either TRBD1 or TRBD2 may supply D (6 bases each). Trimming removed 6 bases at V and 0 bases at J, with 22 bases between. CDR3 length: 18 amino acids. Per germline, CDR1 MNHEY and CDR2 SMNVEV (reference sequence). As DNA, the CDR3 is TGTGCCAGCAGCTCCCCGATTTCCAGGGGAGGCAGCACAGATACGCAGTATTTT. Protein product: CASSSPISRGGSTDTQYF.

This clonotype was seen more than once but under ten times. The chain is built from TRBV11-3 and TRBJ2-1; a possible D gene is TRBD1 (7 bases). Germline V gene lookup returns CDR1 SGHNT and CDR2 YENEEA. The CDR3 has 13 residues. The V end lost 3 bases, the J end lost 9 bases, and 12 bases lay between the germline ends. For the CDR3, the DNA is TGTGCCAGCAGCTTGAGGGGGCGGGGTGAGCAGTTCTTC. This sequence encodes CASSLRGRGEQFF.

V is TRBV4-1 and J is TRBJ2-7; 8 nucleotides match TRBD1. The CDR3 extends over 15 amino acids. Unmatched junction bases numbered 6, after V lost 2 bases and J lost 3 bases. Germline CDR1 is MGHRA and CDR2 is YSYEKL. CDR3 in DNA: TGCGCCAGCAGCCAAACGGCCGGGACAGGCTACGAGCAGTACTTC. It is translated as CASSQTAGTGYEQYF.

This clonotype has just a few counts. The CDR3 coding sequence is TGTGCCAGCAGCCAAGGGGAGGGGAGTTCTGAAGCTTTCTTT. Amino acid sequence: CASSQGEGSSEAFF. The chain recombines TRBV4-2 with TRBJ1-1, with D possibly TRBD1 on 5 matching bases. The CDR3 is 14 residues long. Germline V gene sequence: CDR1 LGHNA, CDR2 YNFKEQ. V was pared by 1 base and J by 6 bases, with 12 bases between.

Only a few counts were recorded for this clonotype. V usage is TRBV12-3 or TRBV12-4 and J usage is TRBJ2-1; 8 bases agree with TRBD2. CDR3 size: 15 residues. The junction had 4 bases not matched to a gene; V was cut back by 3 bases and J by 3 bases. The CDR3 DNA is TGTGCCAGCAGTTTCGCGGGGGGAAACTACAATGAGCAGTTCTTC. It yields the protein CASSFAGGNYNEQFF.

This clonotype was detected many times. This chain connects TRBV5-6 to TRBJ2-1, with D perhaps matching TRBD1 or TRBD2 (5 bases each). The CDR3 has 18 residues. V was clipped by 3 bases and J by 3 bases, with 22 bases between them. Germline V CDR1 and CDR2: SGHDT, YYEEEE. CDR3 sequence reads: CASSWGSRKNYDYNEQFF. The CDR3 nucleotides are TGTGCCAGCAGCTGGGGGTCGCGGAAGAACTATGACTACAATGAGCAGTTCTTC.

The gene calls are TRBV10-3 and TRBJ2-3; TRBD2 is a possible D gene (5 bases). The CDR3 has 13 residues. CDR1 and CDR2 from the germline V gene are ENHRY and SYGVKD. V shed 0 bases and J shed 6 bases, with 7 bases lying between them. The CDR3 DNA reads as TGTGCCATCAGTGAGTCGGGAGCCGATACGCAGTATTTT. This translates into CAISESGADTQYF.

This clonotype was seen a few times. This rearrangement joins TRBV24-1 to TRBJ2-7, with D hard to call. Looked up from germline, CDR1 is KGHDR and CDR2 is SFDVKD. This CDR3 spans 14 amino acids. V dropped 2 bases and J dropped 5 bases, with 12 bases sitting between them. CDR3 sequence reads: CATSDSGGRNEQYF. CDR3 nucleotides: TGTGCCACCAGTGATTCTGGCGGACGAAACGAGCAGTACTTC.